The 3 T cell receptor beta chains reported below all come from one sample, sequenced in a study of blood T cell dynamics during melanoma immunotherapy. Some clones are missing from TCRdb's copy, which holds only in-frame ones; the method was immunoSEQ multiplex PCR. The sample consists of 7,000 to 8,500 clones, about 88% of them appearing once. This sample's time point: week 3, after first cycle of checkpoint inhibitor. This sample comprised blood, obtained from a patient treated with checkpoint blockade. These receptors came from a human donor with melanoma.

The rearrangement links TRBV19 to TRBJ1-1; 9 bases are a match to TRBD1. CDR1 is LNHDA and CDR2 is SQIVND in the germline V gene (reference sequence). This CDR3 is built from 13 residues. The J segment lost 4 bases and the V segment lost 6 bases, leaving 3 bases of the junction unmatched. In nucleotides, the CDR3 is TGTGCCAGTAGCCAGACAGGGGGCACTGAAGCTTTCTTT. It encodes CASSQTGGTEAFF. Drawing the rest from reference TRBV19 and TRBJ1-1, the complete variable domain is DGGITQSPKYLFRKEGQNVTLSCEQNLNHDAMYWYRQDPGQGLRLIYYSQIVNDFQKGDIAEGYSVSREKKESFPLTVTSAQKNPTAFYLCASSQTGGTEAFFGQGTRLTVV.

DNA of the CDR3: TGTGCCAGCAGCCTAAGGAAGGGCGGGGCGTCCTACGAGCAGTACTTC. Its protein is CASSLRKGGASYEQYF. This chain connects TRBV21-1 to TRBJ2-7; the table's D gene call, TRBD2, was not cross checked with the DNA. TRBV21-1 constitutes a pseudogene. The CDR3 sequence is 16 residues long.

This chain joins TRBV5-8 and TRBJ2-5; 7 bases map to TRBD1. The end of the DNA is better explained by TRBJ2-7, so the J call may be wrong. The CDR3 spans 14 residues. Germline V gene data show CDR1 as SGHTS and CDR2 as YDEGEE. The CDR3 DNA follows: TGTGCCAGCAGCCTTTGGACAGGCGTATACGAGCAGTACTTC. The encoded protein is CASSLWTGVYEQYF.